These 14 T cell receptor beta chains share one sample of origin, sequenced in a study of blood T cell repertoires in COVID-19 (dated by TCRdb to the early 2020s). Library preparation was by the immunoSEQ multiplex PCR assay. Entries here come from immuneACCESS through TCRdb and include only in-frame sequences with V and J called. Some clones fail to appear in such tables; in the studies checked, an unresolved V gene covers under half of the shortfall, and the cause of the remainder is unknown. A total of over 250,000 clones appear in this sample, 75% to 90% of them only once. Of the sample, around 14% falls within the top ten clones. The sequencing sample was made of peripheral blood. These receptors were obtained from a woman in her 70s with COVID-19, enrolled during active disease.

This clone turned up a few times. This chain joins TRBV2 and TRBJ1-2; a possible D gene is TRBD1 (5 bases). CDR1 and CDR2 (germline): SNHLY, FYNNEI. The length of the CDR3 is 14 residues. The V and J ends lost 2 bases and 14 bases respectively, with 21 bases between them. The CDR3 spells CASSETGGLQASTF. The CDR3 DNA follows: TGTGCCAGCAGTGAAACTGGGGGGTTACAGGCTTCAACCTTC.

The V and J genes are TRBV28 and TRBJ2-3; 9 bases match TRBD1. The trim removed 8 bases at V and 7 bases at J, leaving 10 bases unmatched. CDR1 is MDHEN and CDR2 is SYDVKM in the germline V gene. The CDR3 length is 14 residues. As DNA, the CDR3 is TGTGCCAGCCGAACGGGACAGGGTCGAAATACGCAGTATTTT. Encoded protein: CASRTGQGRNTQYF.

The V gene is TRBV5-1, the J gene TRBJ2-5; D gene ambiguous. V was trimmed by 0 bases and J by 3 bases, leaving 12 bases between them. Germline CDR1 and CDR2: SGHRS and YFSETQ. The CDR3 loop spans 15 amino acids. The CDR3, as DNA: TGCGCCAGCAGCTTGGCTCCAGGCTTGAAAGAGACCCAGTACTTC. Translated, it gives CASSLAPGLKETQYF.

This clone came up once. The CDR3 reads CASSSVAGGAETQYF. In nucleotides, the CDR3 is TGCGCCAGCAGCTCCGTAGCGGGGGGGGCAGAGACCCAGTACTTC. The chain carries TRBV5-1 and TRBJ2-5; TRBD2 aligns across 11 bases. V lost 3 bases and J lost 4; bases outside the gene matches: 5. Looked up from germline, CDR1 is SGHRS and CDR2 is YFSETQ. CDR3 size: 15 residues.

The chain combines TRBV5-1 with TRBJ2-5; 8 nucleotides agree with TRBD2. V gave up 7 bases and J gave up 2 bases; unmatched junction bases: 10. Germline CDR1 and CDR2: SGHRS and YFSETQ. The CDR3 runs to 15 residues. The CDR3 coding sequence is TGCGCCAGCTCGGCTCTAGCTAGCGGGCAAGAGACCCAGTACTTC. Amino acid sequence: CASSALASGQETQYF. Together with reference TRBV5-1 and TRBJ2-5, the CDR3 gives the full variable domain: KAGVTQTPRYLIKTRGQQVTLSCSPISGHRSVSWYQQTPGQGLQFLFEYFSETQRNKGNFPGRFSGRQFSNSRSEMNVSTLELGDSALYLCASSALASGQETQYFGPGTRLLVL.

V is TRBV6-5 and J is TRBJ2-5; tentatively, D is TRBD2 (6 bases). The germline V gene has CDR1 MNHEY and CDR2 SVGAGI. V lost 6 bases and J 5 bases, leaving 19 bases between the germline ends. This CDR3 contains 15 residues. As DNA, the CDR3 is TGTGCCAGCAGCGCGTTTCGCGGGGAAGGGGAGACCCAGTACTTC. Translated, it gives CASSAFRGEGETQYF.

The chain recombines TRBV5-5 with TRBJ2-2; 14 nucleotides match TRBD2. The CDR3 spans 17 residues. From germline, CDR1 is SGHKS and CDR2 YYEKEE (reference sequence). V lost 3 bases, J lost 5 bases, and 6 bases stayed unmatched. CDR3 nucleotides: TGTGCCAGCAGCTCGGGACTAGCGGGGGTGCGGACCGGGGAGCTGTTTTTT. Its protein product is CASSSGLAGVRTGELFF.

This clone was seen a single time. The chain links TRBV7-9 to TRBJ1-6; D possibly corresponds to TRBD1 (5 bases). The CDR3 contains 17 residues. Trimming cost V 1 base and J 4 bases, with 14 bases left between them. Germline V CDR1 and CDR2: SEHNR, FQNEAQ (reference sequence). The chain's CDR3 is CASSLGQWNSYNSPLHF. The CDR3 coding sequence is TGTGCCAGCAGCTTAGGACAGTGGAATAGTTATAATTCACCCCTCCACTTT.

The chain joins TRBV4-1 to TRBJ2-3, with 8 bases aligning to TRBD2. CDR3 length: 17 residues. The germline CDR1 and CDR2 sequences are MGHRA and YSYEKL. The ends lost 0 bases at V and 2 bases at J; junction bases unmatched: 7. CDR3 nucleotides: TGCGCCAGCAGCCAAGATGACGTGGGACTAGTCACAGATACGCAGTATTTT. This translates into CASSQDDVGLVTDTQYF.

This rearrangement joins TRBV20-1 to TRBJ2-1; tentatively, D is TRBD2 (6 bases). V was trimmed by 6 bases and J by 9 bases, leaving 12 bases between them. Germline CDR1 DFQATT, CDR2 SNEGSKA (reference sequence). The CDR3 consists of 11 residues. This CDR3 is CSAFGGGEQFF. CDR3 DNA: TGCAGTGCCTTCGGGGGTGGTGAGCAGTTCTTC.

This chain uses TRBV19 with TRBJ1-5, with D perhaps TRBD1 (6 bases). Germline CDR1 LNHDA, CDR2 SQIVND (reference sequence). This CDR3 has 16 residues. The V end lost 10 bases, the J end lost 3 bases, and 22 bases lay between the germline ends. This CDR3 reads CATSWDLRGDNQPQHF. In nucleotides, the CDR3 is TGTGCCACTTCCTGGGATCTCAGGGGTGACAATCAGCCCCAGCATTTT.

This clone was found a few times. The chain links TRBV2 to TRBJ2-7, with D perhaps matching TRBD2 (5 bases). The CDR3 has 13 residues. CDR1 and CDR2 from the germline V gene are SNHLY and FYNNEI. Trimming removed 7 bases at V and 2 bases at J, with 12 bases between. The CDR3 nucleotides are TGTGCCAGCATCCGAGGGCAGGCCTACGAGCAGTACTTC. Translation gives CASIRGQAYEQYF.

This clone was seen more than once but under ten times. The CDR3 is CASSSSRTGGNEKLFF. CDR3 sequence (DNA): TGTGCCAGCAGTTCGTCAAGGACAGGAGGGAATGAAAAACTGTTTTTT. The rearrangement uses TRBV6-2 or TRBV6-3 and TRBJ1-4, with 7 bases identical to TRBD1. Germline V lookup: CDR1 MNHEY, CDR2 SVGEGT. V lost 4 bases and J lost 5; bases outside the gene matches: 10. The CDR3 contains 16 residues.

The genes are TRBV7-8 and TRBJ1-2; 8 nucleotides match TRBD1. Germline V gene sequence: CDR1 SGHVS, CDR2 FQNEAQ. With V trimmed by 5 bases and J by 4 bases, 9 bases remained unmatched. The CDR3 loop spans 15 amino acids. CDR3 coding DNA: TGTGCCAGCAGCAGCCGGGACAGGATTATCTATGGCTACACCTTC. Encoded protein: CASSSRDRIIYGYTF.